This paragraph reports one T cell receptor beta chain. Its matching antigen is unknown. The data belong to a study of cytomegalovirus exposure and HLA in healthy donors. Study-wide points: For most TCR beta V segments, an earlier analysis put the productive rate at about 87% or about 30% of the time.

PCR used 60 Vbeta primers and 13 Jbeta primers. Using immunoSEQ multiplex PCR, the repertoire was profiled, and TCRdb retains in-frame clones only, with some absent. The table has around 150,000 clones, 65% to 80% seen once. The CDR3 contains 11 residues. CDR1 is MNHEY, CDR2 SVGAGI, per germline. V was clipped by 6 bases and J by 4 bases, with 4 bases between them. Sequenced sample: PBMCs. The chain is built from TRBV6-5 and TRBJ1-3; D not resolved. The source of this sequence is a man aged 40-49 years in good health and CMV-seronegative. The CDR3 bases are TGTGCCAGCAGGGCCGGAAACACCATATATTTT. It is translated as CASRAGNTIYF.